This T cell receptor (beta chain) was recorded in a study of neurological immune-mediated disorders. General study points: Falling below healthy controls, multiple sclerosis showed the least TCR clonal expansion, while HTLV-1-associated myelopathy showed the most. Private repertoires in all groups were suggested by the absence of shared CDR3 amino acid sequences among expanded clones across subjects.

A blood bank in Maryland, USA, provided the volunteers who served as healthy controls. Trimming took off 2 bases at V and 0 bases at J, with 15 bases between the two ends. The CDR3 is made up of 17 amino acids. Germline V CDR1 and CDR2: KGHDR, SFDVKD. Using its own MiXCR run on the 5' RACE reads, TCRdb lists one record per CDR3 protein. The table lists around 78,000 distinct CDR3 sequences, roughly a sixth of them singletons. This clonotype was counted ten times or more. Its antigen is as yet unknown. This TCR was sampled from a woman in her thirties or forties in good health. Sequenced input: PBMCs. The rearrangement uses TRBV24-1 and TRBJ1-1; D uncertain. In nucleotides, the CDR3 is TGTGCCACCAGTGATTCCGACGTCCGATCATTGAACACTGAAGCTTTCTTT. Its protein is CATSDSDVRSLNTEAFF.